This T cell receptor (beta chain) was observed in a study of naive and memory T cell subsets. Study results and limitations: Gini index rose across naive, CM, EM and EMRA in CD4 and CD8. Each distinct alpha or beta sequence counts as one clonotype. Especially in CD8 cells, naive repertoires contained a few larger clonotypes, possibly CD45RA-re-expressing memory cells. TCR abundance followed a power law differing between naive and memory subsets.

The beta constant-region primer was an equimolar mix of two oligonucleotides covering TRBC1 and TRBC2. Nested alpha and beta constant-region primers with the SP2 primer drove four PCR rounds on ligated cDNA. TCRdb re-called the UMI-ligation and nested PCR reads through MiXCR, storing one row per CDR3 protein. The sample lists roughly 140,000 distinct CDR3 sequences; approximately 21% were seen once. As concerns this clonotype: Its antigen is unidentified.

The V gene's germline CDR1 is SQVTM and CDR2 ANQGSEA. V was pared by 6 bases and J by 2 bases, with 8 bases of the junction left unmatched. The CDR3 consists of 15 residues. CD4+ T cell IFNgamma after overnight CMV lysate exposure gave donor CMV status. The source of this sequence is a human donor in good health. The sample taken for sequencing was naive CD8+ T cells from blood. The rearrangement links TRBV29-1 to TRBJ2-7; TRBD2 matches at 12 bases. CDR3 sequence reads: CSVVTSGGRAYEQYF. The DNA for the CDR3 is TGCAGCGTCGTGACTAGCGGGGGACGCGCCTACGAGCAGTACTTC.